This T cell receptor beta chain is from a study of blood T cell repertoires in COVID-19. Study-level information: Sites across the United States, Italy and Spain contributed samples from acute and convalescent COVID-19.

Per the authors' pipeline: Cell counts per sample came from amplifying reference gene primers. Profiling relied on immunoSEQ multiplex PCR, and the TCRdb table lists in-frame clones only, not all of them. V and J calls and clone size follow that table, whereas D and trimming were derived from the DNA. Seen here are about 180,000 clones, 86% observed once, and the top ten hold around 20%. CDR1 is MDHEN, CDR2 SYDVKM, per germline. The CDR3 loop spans 15 amino acids. Trimming removed 5 bases from V and 4 bases from J, with 17 bases in between. The sequenced material came from peripheral blood. The TCR sequence derives from a man between 65 and 80 years old with active or convalescent COVID-19. The rearrangement links TRBV28 to TRBJ1-1; D might be TRBD1 (5 bases). The CDR3 sequence: CASSPRGQGSTEAFF. CDR3 nucleotides: TGTGCCAGCAGTCCCCGTGGTCAGGGAAGCACTGAAGCTTTCTTT.